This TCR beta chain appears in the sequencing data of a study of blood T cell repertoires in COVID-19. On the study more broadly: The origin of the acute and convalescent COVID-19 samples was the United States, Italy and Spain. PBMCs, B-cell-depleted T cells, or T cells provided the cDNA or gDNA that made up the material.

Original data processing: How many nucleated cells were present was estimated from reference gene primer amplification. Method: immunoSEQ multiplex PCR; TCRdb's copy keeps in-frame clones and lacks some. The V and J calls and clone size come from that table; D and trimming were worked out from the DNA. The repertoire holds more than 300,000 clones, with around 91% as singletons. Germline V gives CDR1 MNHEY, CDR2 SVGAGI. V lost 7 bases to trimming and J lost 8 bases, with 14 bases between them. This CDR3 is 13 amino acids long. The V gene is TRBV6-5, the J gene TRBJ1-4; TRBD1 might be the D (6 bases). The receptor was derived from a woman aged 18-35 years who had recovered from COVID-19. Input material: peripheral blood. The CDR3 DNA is TGTGCCAGCAATACAGGGATAGGGGAAAAACTGTTTTTT. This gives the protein CASNTGIGEKLFF.